This T cell receptor beta chain appears in the sequencing data of a study of blood T cell repertoires in COVID-19. Overall study: From the United States, Italy and Spain came samples of acute and convalescent COVID-19. T cells, B-cell-depleted T cells, or PBMCs provided the cDNA or gDNA that served as material.

Germline V lookup: CDR1 SGHRS, CDR2 YFSETQ. The CDR3 is 14 amino acids. Trimming removed 0 bases from V and 6 bases from J, with 12 bases in between. Sequencing was performed with immunoSEQ multiplex PCR; in TCRdb, only in-frame clones are kept and a portion is missing. The repertoire holds around 120,000 clones, with about 78% as singletons. The V gene is TRBV5-1, the J gene TRBJ2-5; D possibly corresponds to TRBD2 (5 bases). Material: peripheral blood. This sequence originates from a man in his 70s with acute or convalescent COVID-19. This chain's CDR3 is CASSLEVRGQTQYF. The CDR3 nucleotides read TGCGCCAGCAGCTTGGAGGTCCGGGGTCAGACCCAGTACTTC.